This entry lists 21 T cell receptor beta chains sequenced from one sample in a study of blood T cell repertoires in COVID-19. The repertoire was sequenced with immunoSEQ multiplex PCR; TCRdb's copy has only in-frame clones and lacks some. The sample has 100,000 to 120,000 clones, over 60% seen once. Sequencing input: peripheral blood. The receptors derive from an elderly woman with acute or convalescent COVID-19.

This chain uses TRBV10-2 with TRBJ2-7; 9 bases line up with TRBD1. CDR3 length: 14 amino acids. The V and J ends lost 6 bases and 4 bases, in that order; junction bases with no gene match: 7. Germline V gives CDR1 WSHSY, CDR2 SAAADI. CDR3 region: CASRKDRGGYEQYF. The DNA of the CDR3 is TGCGCCAGCAGGAAGGACAGGGGTGGGTACGAGCAGTACTTC.

The sample holds a few counts of this clone. The V gene is TRBV7-2, the J gene TRBJ2-7, with 9 bases fitting TRBD2. The germline CDR1 and CDR2 sequences are SGHTA and FQGNSA. The CDR3 spans 14 residues. Unmatched junction bases numbered 3, after V lost 6 bases and J lost 0 bases. CDR3 in DNA: TGTGCCAGCAGTCGTAGCGGGAGCTCCTACGAGCAGTACTTC. Protein sequence: CASSRSGSSYEQYF.

This sequence joins TRBV28 and TRBJ2-5; a weak D match, TRBD2 (6 bases). Looked up from germline, CDR1 is MDHEN and CDR2 is SYDVKM. The V end was cut by 6 bases, the J end by 4 bases, with 24 bases between. This CDR3 is built from 17 residues. The CDR3 sequence: CASRPTRGRGSRETQYF. In nucleotides, the CDR3 is TGTGCCAGCAGACCTACCCGTGGACGGGGGAGCAGAGAGACCCAGTACTTC.

The chain has TRBV30 and TRBJ2-4; weak D call: TRBD2 (6 bases). The V and J ends lost 2 bases and 11 bases respectively, with 13 bases between them. The CDR3 spans 12 residues. Germline V gene lookup returns CDR1 GTSNPN and CDR2 SVGIG (reference sequence). The CDR3 spells CAWSKQEGLQYF. Written as DNA, the CDR3 is TGTGCCTGGAGTAAGCAGGAGGGGCTTCAGTACTTC.

This chain links TRBV5-1 with TRBJ2-2; 13 bases map to TRBD2. V dropped 8 bases and J dropped 6; count of bases not matched to a gene: 10. CDR3 length: 16 residues. From germline, CDR1 is SGHRS and CDR2 YFSETQ. The CDR3 nucleotides are TGCGCCAGTACGTTACCGGGACTAGCGGGGTCCGGGGAGCTGTTTTTT. Protein sequence: CASTLPGLAGSGELFF.

The chain links TRBV18 to TRBJ1-5, with D perhaps TRBD1 (6 bases). V was clipped by 4 bases and J by 7 bases, with 11 bases between them. Looked up from germline, CDR1 is KGHSH and CDR2 is LQKENI. This CDR3 comprises 13 residues. DNA for the CDR3: TGTGCCAGCTCACTGGGGACATCGCAGCCCCAGCATTTT. Translated, it gives CASSLGTSQPQHF.

This clone was seen once. The rearrangement uses TRBV6-5 and TRBJ1-2; 8 bases line up with TRBD1. CDR3 length: 14 residues. Germline CDR1 is MNHEY and CDR2 is SVGAGI. Germline trimming cut 11 bases from V and 0 bases from J; bases unmatched to any gene: 8. The CDR3 nucleotides read TGTGCCGTGATAAGGACAGGGACTAACTATGGCTACACCTTC. As protein: CAVIRTGTNYGYTF.

The chain recombines TRBV6-5 with TRBJ2-1; 7 positions match TRBD2. CDR3 length: 14 amino acids. CDR1 and CDR2 from the germline V gene are MNHEY and SVGAGI. The V gene end was trimmed by 4 bases and the J gene end by 4 bases; junction bases not matched to a gene: 4. The CDR3 DNA is TGTGCCAGCAGTTCCGGGACTACGTACAATGAGCAGTTCTTC. Translating gives CASSSGTTYNEQFF.

V usage is TRBV19 and J usage is TRBJ1-5; 9 bases map to TRBD1. With 4 bases clipped from V and 8 bases from J, the junction kept 12 bases outside the gene matches. Per the germline V gene, CDR1 is LNHDA and CDR2 is SQIVND (reference sequence). The CDR3 contains 16 residues. The CDR3 reads CASSRGTGTGLEPQHF. CDR3 nucleotides: TGTGCCAGTAGTAGGGGAACCGGGACAGGGTTAGAGCCCCAGCATTTT.

The chain links TRBV7-2 to TRBJ2-7; perhaps TRBD1 as D (6 bases). V was shortened by 1 base and J by 2 bases, with 12 bases between the two germline ends. The CDR3 runs 15 residues. Germline CDR1 is SGHTA and CDR2 is FQGNSA. The chain's CDR3 is CASSLEGGTAYEQYF. CDR3 DNA sequence: TGTGCCAGCAGCTTAGAAGGGGGAACGGCCTACGAGCAGTACTTC.

V usage is TRBV7-2 and J usage is TRBJ2-1, with D perhaps TRBD2 (5 bases). Per the germline V gene, CDR1 is SGHTA and CDR2 is FQGNSA. The CDR3 spans 12 residues. Deletions cut 6 bases from V and 12 bases from J, with 15 bases between. DNA of the CDR3: TGTGCCAGCAGTTTGGATGCGGGTTCGCAGTTCTTC. Its translation is CASSLDAGSQFF.

CDR3 protein: CSVKLGEAQYF. CDR3 DNA sequence: TGCAGCGTGAAACTAGGCGAAGCCCAGTACTTC. V is TRBV29-1 and J is TRBJ2-5, with D maybe TRBD2 (5 bases). The germline V gene has CDR1 SQVTM and CDR2 ANQGSEA. The V and J ends lost 6 bases and 9 bases respectively, with 14 bases between them. The CDR3 is made up of 11 amino acids.

The chain combines TRBV6-6 with TRBJ1-4; unclear D gene. This CDR3 region has 15 residues. Deletions cut 2 bases from V and 8 bases from J, with 15 bases between. The germline V gene encodes CDR1 MNHNY and CDR2 SVGAGI (reference sequence). CDR3 in amino acids: CASSYPVGEDEKLFF. The CDR3 nucleotides read TGTGCCAGCAGTTACCCCGTCGGGGAAGACGAAAAACTGTTTTTT.

The genes are TRBV18 and TRBJ1-5, with a tentative D call TRBD1 (6 bases). The V end was cut by 3 bases, the J end by 0 bases, with 12 bases between. CDR1 is KGHSH, CDR2 LQKENI, per germline. The CDR3 length is 16 residues. The CDR3 DNA is TGTGCCAGCTCACCCACGACAGGAAATAGCAATCAGCCCCAGCATTTT. This translates into CASSPTTGNSNQPQHF.

J is TRBJ1-4 and V is TRBV12-3 or TRBV12-4; the D gene is possibly TRBD1 (5 bases). The CDR3 is 12 residues long. Trimming took off 6 bases at V and 8 bases at J, with 10 bases between the two ends. The CDR3 sequence is CASSYPGEKLFF. The CDR3 DNA reads as TGTGCCAGCAGCTACCCAGGGGAAAAACTGTTTTTT.

This chain joins TRBV7-3 and TRBJ2-2; the D gene is possibly TRBD1 (5 bases). Germline CDR1 is SGHTA and CDR2 is FQGTGA. The length of the CDR3 is 16 residues. V shed 3 bases and J shed 4 bases, with 15 bases lying between them. The chain's CDR3 is CASSLSSTVSTGELFF. CDR3 DNA sequence: TGTGCCAGCAGCTTGTCCTCGACAGTTTCCACCGGGGAGCTGTTTTTT. The whole variable domain, filled in from reference TRBV7-3 and TRBJ2-2, reads GAGVSQTPSNKVTEKGKYVELRCDPISGHTALYWYRQSLGQGPEFLIYFQGTGAADDSGLPNDRFFAVRPEGSVSTLKIQRTERGDSAVYLCASSLSSTVSTGELFFGEGSRLTVL.

J is TRBJ1-2 and V is TRBV6-1; D may be TRBD1 (6 bases). The CDR3 sequence is 14 residues long. Trimming removed 2 bases at V and 4 bases at J, with 11 bases between. From germline, CDR1 is MNHNS and CDR2 SASEGT. The CDR3, as DNA: TGTGCCAGCAGTGAACCGGACAGTTTCTATGGCTACACCTTC. Translated, it gives CASSEPDSFYGYTF.

The CDR3 DNA reads as TGTGCCAGCAGCTTGAACAGGTATAGCAATCAGCCCCAGCATTTT. Protein sequence: CASSLNRYSNQPQHF. J is TRBJ1-5 and V is TRBV5-6, with TRBD1 as a possible D gene (5 bases). Trimming removed 1 base at V and 0 bases at J, with 8 bases between. Per the germline V gene, CDR1 is SGHDT and CDR2 is YYEEEE. The CDR3 contains 15 residues.

V is TRBV5-4 and J is TRBJ1-4; TRBD1 matches 10 bases. CDR1 is SGHNT, CDR2 YYREEE, per germline (reference sequence). This CDR3 contains 15 residues. V shed 0 bases, J shed 6 bases, and the junction held 2 bases outside the gene matches. CDR3 loop: CASSLAGTGDEKLFF. CDR3 nucleotide sequence: TGTGCCAGCAGCTTGGCCGGGACAGGGGATGAAAAACTGTTTTTT.

V is TRBV18 and J is TRBJ2-1, with 8 bases aligning to TRBD1. Trimming took 3 bases from V and 7 from J; bases not matched to a gene: 8. Germline CDR1 and CDR2: KGHSH and LQKENI. This CDR3 spans 15 amino acids. The CDR3 region has the DNA TGTGCCAGCTCACCGGTCGGACAGGGTGGGAATGAGCAGTTCTTC. Protein product: CASSPVGQGGNEQFF.

This chain connects TRBV24-1 to TRBJ2-3; D is ambiguous. The CDR3 runs to 15 residues. V shed 1 base and J shed 3 bases, with 10 bases lying between them. Germline V gene lookup returns CDR1 KGHDR and CDR2 SFDVKD. The CDR3 reads CATSDFASHTDTQYF. Here the CDR3 DNA reads TGTGCCACCAGTGATTTCGCTAGTCATACAGATACGCAGTATTTT.